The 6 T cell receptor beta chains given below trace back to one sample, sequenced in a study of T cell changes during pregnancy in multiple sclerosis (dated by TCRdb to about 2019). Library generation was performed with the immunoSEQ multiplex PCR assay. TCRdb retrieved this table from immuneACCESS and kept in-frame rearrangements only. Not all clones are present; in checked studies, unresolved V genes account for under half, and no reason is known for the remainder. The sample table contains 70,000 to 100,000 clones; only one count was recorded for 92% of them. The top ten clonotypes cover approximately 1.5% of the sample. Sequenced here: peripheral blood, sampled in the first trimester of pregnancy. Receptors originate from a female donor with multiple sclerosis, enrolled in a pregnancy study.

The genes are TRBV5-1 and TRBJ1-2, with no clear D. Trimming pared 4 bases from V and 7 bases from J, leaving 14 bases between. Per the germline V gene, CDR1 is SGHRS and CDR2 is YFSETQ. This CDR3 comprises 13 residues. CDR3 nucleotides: TGCGCCAGCAGCCCCCTCGAGAGTTTTGGCTACACCTTC. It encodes CASSPLESFGYTF.

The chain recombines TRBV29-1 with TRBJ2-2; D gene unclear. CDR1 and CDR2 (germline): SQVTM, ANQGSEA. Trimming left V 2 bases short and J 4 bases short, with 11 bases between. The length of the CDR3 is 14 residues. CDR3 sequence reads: CSVERFRSTGELFF. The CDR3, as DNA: TGCAGCGTTGAAAGGTTTCGGAGCACCGGGGAGCTGTTTTTT.

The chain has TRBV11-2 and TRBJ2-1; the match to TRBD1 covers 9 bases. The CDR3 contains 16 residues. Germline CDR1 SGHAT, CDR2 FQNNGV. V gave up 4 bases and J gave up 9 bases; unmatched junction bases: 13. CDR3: CASSSLRDRVSGEQFF. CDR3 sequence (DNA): TGTGCCAGCAGCTCCCTCCGGGACAGGGTGAGCGGTGAGCAGTTCTTC. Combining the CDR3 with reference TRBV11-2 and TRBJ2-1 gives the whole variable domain EAGVAQSPRYKIIEKRQSVAFWCNPISGHATLYWYQQILGQGPKLLIQFQNNGVVDDSQLPKDRFSAERLKGVDSTLKIQPAKLEDSAVYLCASSSLRDRVSGEQFFGPGTRLTVL.

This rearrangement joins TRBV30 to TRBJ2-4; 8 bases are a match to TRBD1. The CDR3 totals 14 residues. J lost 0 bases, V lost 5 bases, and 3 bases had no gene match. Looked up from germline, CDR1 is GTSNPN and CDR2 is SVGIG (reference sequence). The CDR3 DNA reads TGTGCCTGGGGACAGGGTCTAGCCAAAAACATTCAGTACTTC. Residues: CAWGQGLAKNIQYF.

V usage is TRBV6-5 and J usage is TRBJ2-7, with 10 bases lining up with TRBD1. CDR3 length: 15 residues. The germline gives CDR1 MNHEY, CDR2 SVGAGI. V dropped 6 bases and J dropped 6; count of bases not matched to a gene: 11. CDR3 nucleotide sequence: TGTGCCAGCAGGGAGGGGGCGACAGGGGGCGTCGAGCAGTACTTC. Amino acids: CASREGATGGVEQYF.

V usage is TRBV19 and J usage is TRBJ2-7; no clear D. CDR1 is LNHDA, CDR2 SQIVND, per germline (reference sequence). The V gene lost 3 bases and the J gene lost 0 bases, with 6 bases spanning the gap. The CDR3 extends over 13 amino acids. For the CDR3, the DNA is TGTGCCAGTAGTATCCAGTCCTCCTACGAGCAGTACTTC. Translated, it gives CASSIQSSYEQYF.